This T cell receptor beta chain was obtained from a study of human T cells and chemical hapten exposure. Time point here: healthy volunteer bleed at 2 weeks. It was unfractionated whole blood from which total RNA was extracted. The CDR3 totals 14 residues. The V gene lost 0 bases and the J gene lost 5 bases, with 10 bases spanning the gap. The germline gives CDR1 SEHNR, CDR2 FQNEAQ (reference sequence). TCRdb passed the RACE reads through MiXCR, listing each CDR3 protein once. The sample lists roughly 130,000 distinct CDR3 sequences; approximately 9.5% were seen once. The TCR was taken from a male donor in good health. Some clones in this sample may be carry-over from other donors' samples. The source material was whole blood. The chain is built from TRBV7-9 and TRBJ1-1; weak D call: TRBD1 (6 bases). CDR3 nucleotide sequence: TGTGCCAGCAGCTTAGCATGGGGGCCTACTGAAGCTTTCTTT. Translating it yields CASSLAWGPTEAFF.